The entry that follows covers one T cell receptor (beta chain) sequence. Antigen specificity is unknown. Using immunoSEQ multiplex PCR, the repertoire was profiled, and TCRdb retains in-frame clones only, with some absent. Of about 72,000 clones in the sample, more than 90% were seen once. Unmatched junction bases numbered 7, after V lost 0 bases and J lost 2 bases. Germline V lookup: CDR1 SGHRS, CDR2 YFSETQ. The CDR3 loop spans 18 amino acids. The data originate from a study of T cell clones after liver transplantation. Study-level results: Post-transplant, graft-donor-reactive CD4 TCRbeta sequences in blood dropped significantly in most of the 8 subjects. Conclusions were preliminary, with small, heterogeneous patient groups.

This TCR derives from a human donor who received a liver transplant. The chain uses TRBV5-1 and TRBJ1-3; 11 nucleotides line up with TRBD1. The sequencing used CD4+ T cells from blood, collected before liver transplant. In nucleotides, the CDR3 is TGCGCCAGCAGCTTGGCAACTCCGGGACAGGGGGCTGGAAACACCATATATTTT. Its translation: CASSLATPGQGAGNTIYF.